The TCR beta chain described here comes from a study of low-dose radiotherapy and immunotherapy resistance in tumors. Study-level background: A total of 6.5 Gy was given to Cohort 1 as 0.5 Gy per fraction every 2 weeks. Intravenous cyclophosphamide 200 mg/m2 was given every two weeks, one day before radiation and immunotherapy. Daily intake of oral aspirin 300 mg by patients lasted four cycles and began on cycle 1 day 1.

Described time point: after trial treatment. This sample's treatment: LDRT plus nivolumab, ipilimumab, low-dose cyclophosphamide and aspirin (RACIN trial). Eligible patients bore advanced solid tumors devoid of tumor-infiltrating lymphocytes. There are 14 residues in the CDR3. Trimming cost V 6 bases and J 5 bases, with 13 bases left between them. CDR1 is WSHSY and CDR2 is SAAADI in the germline V gene. TRAV- and TRBV-specific primers primed first-strand cDNA, covering alpha and beta chains. It was with a constant-region primer and a V-primer adapter that TCRs were amplified over around 18 PCR cycles. TCRdb passed the reads through MiXCR, listing each CDR3 protein once. Seen here are 95,000 to 100,000 distinct CDR3 sequences, 20% observed once, and the top ten hold about 4%.

This clonotype originated in a male donor with prostate cancer. The chain carries TRBV10-2 and TRBJ2-2; D may be TRBD2 (6 bases). The sequencing used PBMCs, collected after low-dose radiotherapy plus immunotherapy. The CDR3 here is CASREGRYTGELFF. Written as DNA, the CDR3 is TGCGCCAGCAGGGAGGGCCGGTATACCGGGGAGCTGTTTTTT.